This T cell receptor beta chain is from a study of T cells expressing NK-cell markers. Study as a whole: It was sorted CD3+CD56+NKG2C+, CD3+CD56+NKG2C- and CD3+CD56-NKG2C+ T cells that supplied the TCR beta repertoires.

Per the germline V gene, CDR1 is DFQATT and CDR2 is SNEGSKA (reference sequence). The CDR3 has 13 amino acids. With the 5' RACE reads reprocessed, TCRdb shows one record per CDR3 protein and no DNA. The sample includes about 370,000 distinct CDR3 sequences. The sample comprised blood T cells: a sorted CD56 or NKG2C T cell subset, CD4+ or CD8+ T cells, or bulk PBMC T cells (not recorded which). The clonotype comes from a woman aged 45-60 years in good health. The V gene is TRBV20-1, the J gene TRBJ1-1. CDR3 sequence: CSARRLEGTEAFF.